The clone carrying this T cell receptor (beta chain) was picked up one time. What it binds is not known. The data were obtained in a study of cytomegalovirus exposure and HLA in healthy donors. As for the study in general: As an earlier analysis found, 150 million to 200 million T cells yielded 90 million to 140 million unique TCR beta sequences. A data release that came early held 75 million to 85 million unique TCRs from HLA-typed donors. Findings of the study overall: DRB1 had the most TCR associations and HLA-C the fewest, a later analysis found, with rates varying by HLA locus.

PCR used 60 Vbeta primers and 13 Jbeta primers. Repertoires were generated with immunoSEQ multiplex PCR, while TCRdb's copy carries only in-frame clones and drops some. Of 120,000 or so clones listed, 75% are singletons. This CDR3 contains 14 residues. Between the trimmed V and J ends, which lost 6 bases and 5 bases, there was a span of 16 bases. The germline V gene has CDR1 MDHEN and CDR2 SYDVKM. The chain joins TRBV28 to TRBJ2-5, with D tentatively TRBD2 (7 bases). The TCR sequence derives from a woman between 50 and 59 years old in good health and CMV-seronegative. Sequenced: PBMCs. The CDR3 sequence is CASSEVGGPETQYF. The CDR3 nucleotides read TGTGCCAGCAGCGAGGTCGGGGGGCCCGAGACCCAGTACTTC.